Below are 7 T cell receptor beta chains sequenced from a single sample in a study of T cells in Graves' hyperthyroidism and ophthalmopathy. From RNA transcripts, TCR beta CDR3 regions were amplified. RT-PCR in the first round (using the HTBI primer set) targeted the TCR CDR3. MiXCR, applied by TCRdb to the multiplex PCR reads, yields one record per CDR3 protein. The sample shows about 420,000 distinct CDR3 sequences, roughly an eighth of them seen only once. Sequencing input: blood. These TCRs come from a woman aged 18-30 years with Graves' hyperthyroidism.

This clonotype showed up many times. CDR3 DNA sequence: TGTGCCAGCAGCCGGGCTGGTGGCTACGAGCAGTACTTC. Amino acid sequence: CASSRAGGYEQYF. The V call is TRBV7-9, the J call TRBJ2-7, with no clear D. V lost 5 bases and J lost 3, with 11 bases in between. The CDR3 length is 13 residues. CDR1 is SEHNR, CDR2 FQNEAQ, per germline (reference sequence).

About this clonotype itself: Just one base apart from a much larger clone, this may be a read error. The chain couples TRBV6-2 or TRBV6-3 to TRBJ2-1; tentatively, D is TRBD2 (5 bases). The CDR3 is made up of 12 amino acids. The germline gives CDR1 MNHEY, CDR2 SVGEGT. CDR3 nucleotides: TGTGCCAGCACCCTAGGACTTGGTGAGCAGTGCTTC. It is translated as CASTLGLGEQCF.

V gene TRBV11-2 combines with J gene TRBJ1-2, with TRBD1 as a possible D gene (6 bases). This CDR3 is built from 17 residues. The germline V and J ends were trimmed by 1 base and 3 bases, with 18 bases remaining between them. The V gene's germline CDR1 is SGHAT and CDR2 FQNNGV. The CDR3 bases are TGTGCCAGCAGCTTAGGCGCGTCCAGAACAGGGCACTATGGCTACACCTTC. Residues: CASSLGASRTGHYGYTF.

This clonotype has ten or more counts. The J gene is TRBJ1-1, the V gene TRBV11-3; possible D gene TRBD1, 5 bases. This CDR3 has 12 residues. Germline-derived CDR1 and CDR2 are SGHNT and YENEEA. V shed 0 bases and J shed 7 bases, with 6 bases lying between them. Here the CDR3 reads CASSLDGGEAFF. In DNA, the CDR3 is TGTGCCAGCAGCTTAGACGGGGGTGAAGCTTTCTTT.

The chain is built from TRBV6-1 and TRBJ1-5; 9 bases agree with TRBD1. With 5 bases clipped from V and 4 bases from J, the junction kept 9 bases outside the gene matches. CDR1 is MNHNS and CDR2 is SASEGT in the germline V gene. CDR3 length: 16 residues. CDR3 nucleotides: TGTGCCAGCAGTCACCAACAGGGGGCGCAGAATCAGCCCCAGCATTTT. As protein: CASSHQQGAQNQPQHF.

This clonotype was detected ten times or more. The chain has TRBV7-2 and TRBJ2-2, with D perhaps matching TRBD1 or TRBD2 (5 bases each). Germline V gene sequence: CDR1 SGHTA, CDR2 FQGNSA. Trimming cost V 2 bases and J 9 bases, with 13 bases left between them. The CDR3 is 14 amino acids. CDR3 amino acids: CASSLSSGRRELFF. The CDR3 bases are TGTGCCAGCAGCTTATCGTCGGGGCGGCGGGAGCTGTTTTTT.

In its sample, this clonotype was seen many times. The chain links TRBV4-1 to TRBJ2-5; TRBD2 aligns across 9 bases. Trimming took 4 bases from V and 0 from J; bases not matched to a gene: 6. From germline, CDR1 is MGHRA and CDR2 YSYEKL. The CDR3 sequence is 16 residues long. CDR3 DNA: TGCGCCAGCAGCCGCGGGGTAGCGGGAGACCAAGAGACCCAGTACTTC. Its translation: CASSRGVAGDQETQYF.